This TCR beta chain was identified in a study of blood T cell repertoires in COVID-19. Study background: The United States, Italy and Spain were the sources of the acute and convalescent COVID-19 samples. PBMCs, B-cell-depleted T cells, or T cells were the source of the cDNA or gDNA that made up the material.

Authors' methods: Amplifying reference gene primers gave estimates of nucleated cell counts. Libraries were prepared by immunoSEQ multiplex PCR; TCRdb keeps only in-frame clonotypes and omits some of them. V and J calls and clone size are given by that table; D and trimming were obtained from the DNA. The sample holds about 21,000 clones; approximately 83% are singletons and the top ten take over 6.5%. Deletions cut 7 bases from V and 1 base from J, with 20 bases between. The CDR3 loop spans 16 amino acids. Germline CDR1 is GTSNPN and CDR2 is SVGIG (reference sequence). V usage is TRBV30 and J usage is TRBJ1-5; D uncertain. The sequencing input was peripheral blood. The sequence was obtained from a human donor in a cohort sampled during active COVID-19. The CDR3 protein is CASATSTFWSNQPQHF. The CDR3 bases are TGTGCCTCAGCGACTTCGACTTTTTGGAGCAATCAGCCCCAGCATTTT.